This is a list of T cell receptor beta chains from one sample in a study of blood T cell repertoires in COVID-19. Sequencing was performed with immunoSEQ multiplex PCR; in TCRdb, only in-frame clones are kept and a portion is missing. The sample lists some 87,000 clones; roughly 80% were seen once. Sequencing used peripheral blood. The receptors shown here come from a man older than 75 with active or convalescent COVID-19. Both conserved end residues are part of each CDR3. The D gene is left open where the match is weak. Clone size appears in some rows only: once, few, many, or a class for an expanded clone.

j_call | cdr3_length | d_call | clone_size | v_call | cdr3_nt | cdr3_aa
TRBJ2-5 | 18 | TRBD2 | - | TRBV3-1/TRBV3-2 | TGTGCCAGCAGCCAGGAAGCGCTAGCGGGGGGGCCTAGGGAGACCCAGTACTTC | CASSQEALAGGPRETQYF
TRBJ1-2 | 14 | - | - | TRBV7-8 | TGTGCCAGCAGCGCCCAAACCGGGAACTATGGCTACACCTTC | CASSAQTGNYGYTF
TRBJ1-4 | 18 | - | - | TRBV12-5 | TGTGCTAGTGGTTTGGTAGCCTCTCAGGTTGCAACTAATGAAAAACTGTTTTTT | CASGLVASQVATNEKLFF
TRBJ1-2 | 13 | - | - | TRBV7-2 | TGTGCCAGCAGCTTAGCACAGGGCCATGGCTACACCTTC | CASSLAQGHGYTF
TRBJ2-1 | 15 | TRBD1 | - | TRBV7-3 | TGTGCCAGCAGCTCCGGGACAGGGGTCCAGAATGAGCAGTTCTTC | CASSSGTGVQNEQFF
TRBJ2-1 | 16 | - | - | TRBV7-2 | TGTGCCAGCAGCTTATGGGGGGGGGCCTCACGGGATGAGCAGTTCTTC | CASSLWGGASRDEQFF
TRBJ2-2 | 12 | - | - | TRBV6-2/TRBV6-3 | TGTGCCAGCGGTTACCCCCACGGGGAGCTGTTTTTT | CASGYPHGELFF
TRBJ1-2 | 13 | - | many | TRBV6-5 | TGTGCCAGCAGTTATTCCCCCGGGGGGCCCACGTCGTTC | CASSYSPGGPTSF
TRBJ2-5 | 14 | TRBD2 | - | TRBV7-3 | TGTGCCAGCAGCTTAGGACTAGCTTCGAAGACCCAGTACTTC | CASSLGLASKTQYF
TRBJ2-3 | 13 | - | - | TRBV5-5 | TGTGCCAGCGTCGTCCCCCGCACAGATACGCAGTATTTT | CASVVPRTDTQYF
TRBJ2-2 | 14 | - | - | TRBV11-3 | TGTGCCAGCGCCCCGCGGAGGGGCGCCGGGGAGCTGTTTTTT | CASAPRRGAGELFF
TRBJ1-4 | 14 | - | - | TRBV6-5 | TGTGCCAGCAAACCAGGGCAGGCTAATGAAAAACTGTTTTTT | CASKPGQANEKLFF
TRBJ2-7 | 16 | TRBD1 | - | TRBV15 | TGTGCCACCAGCAGAGTCTCGGGACAGGGGGTCCACGAGCAGTACTTC | CATSRVSGQGVHEQYF
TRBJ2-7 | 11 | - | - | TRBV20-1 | TGCAGTGCCCAGACAACCTACGAGCAGTACTTC | CSAQTTYEQYF
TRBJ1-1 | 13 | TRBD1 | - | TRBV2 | TGTGCCAGCAGTCCACAGGGGAGTGGTGAAGCTTTCTTT | CASSPQGSGEAFF
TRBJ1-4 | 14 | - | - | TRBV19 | TGTGCCAGTATCGCCCAGGGGATGAATGAAAAACTGTTTTTT | CASIAQGMNEKLFF
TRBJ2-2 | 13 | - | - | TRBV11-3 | TGTGCCAGCAGCCTAGGCGAGGCCGGGGAGCTGTTTTTT | CASSLGEAGELFF
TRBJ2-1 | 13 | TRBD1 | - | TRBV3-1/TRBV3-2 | TGTGCCAGCAGCCCCGCCGACAGGGGGCGCCGGTTCTTC | CASSPADRGRRFF
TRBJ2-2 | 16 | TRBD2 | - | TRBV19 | TGTGCCAGTAGTCCTTCGGGGACTAGCCGCACCGGGGAGCTGTTTTTT | CASSPSGTSRTGELFF
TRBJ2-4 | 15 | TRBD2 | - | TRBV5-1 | TGCGCCAGCAGCTTGGCGGCTAGCGGTAAAAACATTCAGTACTTC | CASSLAASGKNIQYF
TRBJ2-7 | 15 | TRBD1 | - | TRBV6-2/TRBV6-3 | TGTGCCAGCAGTTACGCCCAGGGACAGGGTTACGAGCAGTACTTC | CASSYAQGQGYEQYF
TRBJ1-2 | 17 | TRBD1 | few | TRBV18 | TGTGCCAGCTCAAAAAGGCCCACCACAGGGGGCGGCTATGGCTACACCTTC | CASSKRPTTGGGYGYTF
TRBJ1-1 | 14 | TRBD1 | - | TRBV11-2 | TGTGCCAGCAGCCCGGGACAGGGGAGGACTGAAGCTTTCTTT | CASSPGQGRTEAFF
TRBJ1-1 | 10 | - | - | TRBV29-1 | TGCTGCGGGCAGAACACTGAAGCTTTCTTT | CCGQNTEAFF
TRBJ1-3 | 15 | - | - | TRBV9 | TGTGCCAGCAGCCCTAGGGGGAATGCGGGAAACACCATATATTTT | CASSPRGNAGNTIYF
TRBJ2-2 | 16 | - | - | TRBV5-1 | TGCGCCAGCAGCAGGGACTCGCCAAAGGACACCGGGGAGCTGTTTTTT | CASSRDSPKDTGELFF
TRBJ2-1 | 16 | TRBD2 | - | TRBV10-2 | TGCGCCAGCAGTGAGTCATCCGGCGGGGGGCCCCATGAGCAGTTCTTC | CASSESSGGGPHEQFF
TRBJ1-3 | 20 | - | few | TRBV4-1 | TGCGCCAGCAGCCAGGATTCTCCGGCCGCCGGGACATACCGGTCGAACACCATATATTTT | CASSQDSPAAGTYRSNTIYF
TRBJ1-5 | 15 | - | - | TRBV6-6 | TGTGCCAGCACCTCCACTGGCAGGGGTGATCAGCCCCAGCATTTT | CASTSTGRGDQPQHF
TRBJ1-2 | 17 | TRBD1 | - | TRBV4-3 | TGCGCCAGCAGCCAAGATCCTGATGGGACAGGGATCTATGGCTACACCTTC | CASSQDPDGTGIYGYTF
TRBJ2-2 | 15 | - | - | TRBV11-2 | TGTGCCAGCAGCTATGGGGGGGCCAACACCGGGGAGCTGTTTTTT | CASSYGGANTGELFF
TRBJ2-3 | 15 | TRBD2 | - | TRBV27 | TGTGCCAGCAGTTTAAGGCGGGGGGGCACAGATACGCAGTATTTT | CASSLRRGGTDTQYF
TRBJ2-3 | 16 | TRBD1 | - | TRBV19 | TGTGCCAGTAGTGCCCAGCGGACAGGGGGCACAGATACGCAGTATTTT | CASSAQRTGGTDTQYF
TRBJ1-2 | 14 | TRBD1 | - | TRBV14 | TGTGCCAGCAGCCCGGACAGGGGGGGATATGGCTACACCTTC | CASSPDRGGYGYTF
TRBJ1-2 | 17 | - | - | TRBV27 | TGTGCCAGCAGTTTCAGTGCGAGAGAGGGAGAGGCCTATGGCTACACCTTC | CASSFSAREGEAYGYTF
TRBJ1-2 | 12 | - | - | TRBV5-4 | TGTGCCAGCAGCTTGGCCGGGATCGGCTACACCTTC | CASSLAGIGYTF
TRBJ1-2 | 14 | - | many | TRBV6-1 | TGTGCCAGCAGTGAAGCGGCAAAAAACTATGGCTACACCTTC | CASSEAAKNYGYTF
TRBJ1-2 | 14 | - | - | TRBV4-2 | TGTGCCAGCAGCCAAGATGGCAGGGTGGTTGGCTACACCTTC | CASSQDGRVVGYTF
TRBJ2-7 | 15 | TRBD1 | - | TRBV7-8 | TGTGCCAGCAGCCACGGACAGGGCCCCTCCTACGAGCAGTACTTC | CASSHGQGPSYEQYF
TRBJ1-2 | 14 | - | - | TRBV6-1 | TGTGCCAGCAGTGAAGGGACAGAGATCTATGGCTACACCTTC | CASSEGTEIYGYTF
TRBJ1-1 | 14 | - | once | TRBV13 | TGTGCCAGCAGATTAACAGGGCCCTTGGCTGAAGCTTTCTTT | CASRLTGPLAEAFF
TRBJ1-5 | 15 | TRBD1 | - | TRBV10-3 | TGTGCCATCAGTGAGGGACAGGGGGCAGGGCAGCCCCAGCATTTT | CAISEGQGAGQPQHF
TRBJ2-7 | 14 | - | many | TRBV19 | TGTGCCAGTAGTCACAGGGTGCAGTCCTACGAGCAGTACTTC | CASSHRVQSYEQYF
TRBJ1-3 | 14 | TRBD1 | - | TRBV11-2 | TGTGCCAGCAGCTGGACAGGGTCTGGAAACACCATATATTTT | CASSWTGSGNTIYF
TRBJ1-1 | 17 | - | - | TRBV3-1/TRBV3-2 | TGTGCCAGCAGCCAAGAGGCAGGCAATTTCCTATCCGCCGAAGCTTTCTTT | CASSQEAGNFLSAEAFF
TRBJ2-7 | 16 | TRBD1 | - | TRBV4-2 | TGTGCCAGCAGCTCACACCGGGACAGGAGCTCCTACGAGCAGTACTTC | CASSSHRDRSSYEQYF
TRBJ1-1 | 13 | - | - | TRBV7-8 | TGTGCCAGCAGCTCTCACAGGGACACTGAAGCTTTCTTT | CASSSHRDTEAFF
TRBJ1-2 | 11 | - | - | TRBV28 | TGTGCCAGCAGGGCTGAGGAGGGCTACACCTTC | CASRAEEGYTF
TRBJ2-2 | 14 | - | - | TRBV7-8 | TGTGCCAGCAGCTTTTCAGGGGACACCGGGGAGCTGTTTTTT | CASSFSGDTGELFF
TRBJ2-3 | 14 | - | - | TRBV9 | TGTGCCAGCAGCGTAGCTACAGTTGCAGATACGCAGTATTTT | CASSVATVADTQYF
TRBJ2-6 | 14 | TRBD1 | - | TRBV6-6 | TGTGCCAGCAGCCGACGACAGGGAGTCAACGTCCTGACTTTC | CASSRRQGVNVLTF
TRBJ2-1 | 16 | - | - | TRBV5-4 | TGTGCCAGCAGCCCCGGTGTGGCAGGGGTTATCGATGAGCAGTTCTTC | CASSPGVAGVIDEQFF
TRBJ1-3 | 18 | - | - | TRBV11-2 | TGTGCCAGCAGCAACCGGGGGGCGGCCGGAGGGACTGGAAACACCATATATTTT | CASSNRGAAGGTGNTIYF
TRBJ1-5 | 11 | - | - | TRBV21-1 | TGTGCCAGCGATAGATCTCAGCCCCAGCATTTT | CASDRSQPQHF